This entry is about one T cell receptor beta chain. Its antigen has not been determined. Base qualities are not recorded, but no much larger clone differs from it by a single base. The sample is drawn from a study of cytomegalovirus exposure and HLA in healthy donors listed by TCRdb under 2017. General notes on the study: An earlier analysis of several hundred of the donors reported about 260 Gb of sequence data and 117 million unique TCR beta sequences obtained from about 179 million T cells. An early release covering roughly 600 HLA-typed donors comprised around 300 gigabases of sequencing data and about 90 million unique TCR sequences. The genetic ancestry cluster associated with self-reported Caucasian donors included 65% to 90% of the roughly 390 genotyped donors. The study aimed to test whether signatures of past pathogen exposure could be identified by cataloging public T cell receptors. The T cell repertoires of 670 or so subjects were profiled by immunosequencing and related to cytomegalovirus serostatus. A separate validation cohort of 100 to 150 different subjects was used in addition to the approximately 670-subject first cohort. High-throughput TCR immunosequencing, statistical association of individual TCRs with disease status, and machine learning were combined to predict cytomegalovirus infection status. In a later analysis, previously published TCR beta repertoires from 670 or so donors were re-analyzed and high-resolution HLA genotyping was added so that TCR occurrence patterns could be studied. Rather than drawing on any new phenotypic data, the later analysis identified candidate immune exposures from TCR beta sequences and the way those sequences occurred across donors. In an earlier analysis of roughly 600 of the donors, high-throughput TCR beta sequencing was used to judge whether each TCR beta V gene segment behaved as functional or pseudogenic. Donor age, sex, ethnicity and CMV serostatus were compiled together with the repertoire data. In a later genetic analysis, genome-wide SNP genotypes for about three fifths of the roughly 670 donors were used, and that subset was treated as a discovery cohort. Every discovery cohort repertoire had been produced on one sequencing platform. Both class I and class II loci were covered by HLA typing, at four-digit resolution. Typing coverage varied by locus: about 629-640 donors for A, B, C, DRB1 and DQB1; roughly 560 for DQA1; 600 to 610 for DPA1; under 490 for DPB1. A handful of DR-DQ haplotypes were handled as single units for association and clustering because linkage in the cohort was strong. On average, about 200,000 unique TCR beta nucleotide sequences were sequenced per donor among roughly 430 genotyped donors of the cohort, with 15% to 20% of those sequences being non-productive. Study-wide findings and limitations: Because the 87-base-pair reads could not distinguish some IMGT-functional V segments, including TRBV6-2 and TRBV6-3, those segments were excluded. For the cohort, immune exposure information was limited to CMV serostatus. Sequencing depth was assumed to be roughly uniform across donors in the presence/absence analyses, though that assumption may not hold. Only TCR beta chains were sequenced in this cohort, and the absence of alpha or paired-chain data limited detectable features. Because counts were too low, around 17 rarely observed V segments, including chromosome 9 orphons, were left out of the earlier analysis of about 620 of the donors. The sequencing pipeline was judged likely to have produced a cluster of highly shared sequence variants as a technical artifact. The authors suggested that the approach could potentially be extended to other disease states and immunological phenotypes. According to a later analysis, most CMV-associated TCR beta chains appeared to be HLA-restricted, and the HLA associations seemed to be driven largely by CMV exposure. A total of roughly 160 TCR beta chains were listed by the study as associated with cytomegalovirus. Cytomegalovirus status was reported to be diagnosed by the classifier with high specificity and sensitivity in both the original and validation cohorts. A further reported finding was that TCR beta sequences accurately predicted the HLA-A and HLA-B alleles for most subjects in the first cohort. In a later analysis, HLA-associated TCR beta chains were found to be more clonally expanded and to have lower generation probabilities than equally common non-associated chains. V-gene and J-gene trimming of TCR beta chains was associated with a missense DCLRE1C variant in a later genetic analysis, and the association was replicated in an independent cohort. While some public TCRs were present in many individuals, most TCR sequences turned up only very rarely across donors. Several of the top co-occurrence clusters appeared to be linked to parvovirus B19, influenza, CMV and Epstein-Barr virus, according to a later analysis. Compared with the 666-donor mean, donors in an Asian-associated ancestry cluster had fewer N-insertions in productive TCRs, according to a later genetic analysis. In an earlier analysis of around 600 of the donors, most TCR beta V segments appeared in productive rearrangements about 87% or about 30% of the time, broadly matching IMGT annotations. A later analysis associated 16,951 TCR beta sequences with specific HLA alleles at a false discovery rate of 0.05. Because HLA typing was unavailable for some donors at each locus, only the typed subset was used in association tests. In a later analysis, the rate of TCR association differed among HLA loci, with DRB1 alleles having the most associated TCRs and HLA-C alleles having the fewest. In vitro tests confirmed that three of the cytomegalovirus-associated TCR beta chains recognize cytomegalovirus antigens. Linkage disequilibrium might explain the correlated functional status among segregating V segments, but an unknown experimental factor could not be excluded. When HLA alleles, especially DR and DQ, strongly co-occurred, attributing TCR associations to individual alleles was difficult.

V is clipped by 0 bases and J by 5 bases, and the sequence between their germline boundaries is 11 bases long. Spanning cysteine to phenylalanine, the CDR3 consists of 15 amino acids. The read is trimmed to its CDR3 DNA, 45 bases read in frame from base 1. CDR1 is given as MGHRA and CDR2 as YSYEKL, both from the germline V gene. The receptor library was made with the immunoSEQ multiplex PCR assay. For the multiplex PCR, a mixture combining 60 forward primers for TCR Vbeta segments and 13 reverse primers for TCR Jbeta segments was used. The CDR3 region of rearranged TCR beta genes was amplified from genomic DNA by a multiplex PCR assay. The amplified TCR beta libraries were sequenced on the Illumina HiSeq System as 87-base-pair reads. As for how the authors treated the data: In a later analysis, about 80 million unique TCR beta chains were counted across the roughly 670 repertoires, and roughly 10 million of these chains were shared by at least two donors. To remove PCR and sequencing errors, raw reads were error-corrected and collapsed into unique sequences using a nearest-neighbor algorithm that merged closely related sequences. Alignment of CDR3 sequences to IMGT reference sequences was used to assign V, D and J gene segments. For a sequence to be retained, a match of at least six nucleotides was required to both a V gene segment and a J gene segment. A rearrangement was called productive if the CDR3 had no stop codons and remained in frame with V and J, and every other rearrangement was called non-productive. CDR3 was defined by IMGT convention, running from the second conserved V-encoded cysteine to the conserved J-encoded phenylalanine. Sequences without an unambiguous match to a single V gene segment were excluded from the earlier analysis of several hundred of the donors. An earlier analysis of 587 of the donors called V segments functional above 56.7% productive rearrangements and segregating when the between-donor standard deviation exceeded 5%. A statistical classification framework was built for diagnosing cytomegalovirus status from the catalog of TCR beta chain sequences. In a later analysis, V and J genes were assigned by comparing TCR nucleotide sequences against IMGT/GENE-DB human TR gene sequences. The TCRdist pipeline was used in a later analysis to assign CDR3 sequences and most-parsimonious VDJ recombination scenarios. In a later analysis, every TCR beta chain was defined by the combination of its CDR3 amino acid sequence and its V-gene family, and reads without a unique V-gene family were dropped. A later analysis removed several hundred highly shared, low-generation-probability nucleotide sequences to deal with suspected cross-contamination and a sequencing artifact. In a later analysis, a clonal expansion index for each public chain was calculated from normalized within-repertoire ranks of inferred template counts. In a later analysis, generation probabilities were computed with a VDJ recombination model fitted to out-of-frame rearrangements, and the resulting probabilities were checked against IGoR. In a later analysis, TCR-TCR, TCR-HLA and TCR-CMV co-occurrence was scored with hypergeometric tests, and a repertoire-size bias correction was applied to TCR pairs. False discovery rates were estimated in a later analysis by permuting HLA or CMV assignments 20 times. In a later analysis, co-occurring TCRs were grouped with DBSCAN, and TCRdist sequence similarity was added when clustering was performed within HLA-allele-positive subsets. For co-occurrence clustering, repertoires with fewer than 30,000 or more than 120,000 public chains were excluded, along with roughly five repertoires with anomalous nucleotide sharing. TCRdb mirrors the immuneACCESS table, restricted to in-frame sequences. Some clones are absent from its copies; in checked studies, under half trace to an unresolved V gene, and the reason for the others is unknown. That table gives V, J and clone size, and the DNA gave D and trimming. A total of around 160,000 clones appear in this sample, around 75% of them only once. The top ten constitute approximately 1.8% of the sample.

The cohort comprised 710 or so healthy bone marrow donors. Cohort members were all nominally healthy when sampled, although unrecorded immune exposures were likely present. CMV serostatus was positive for around 310 and negative for about half of the roughly 700 cohort members, and was not recorded for this donor. Each donor provided a peripheral blood sample, and peripheral blood mononuclear cells were used for TCR beta sequencing. The Qiagen DNeasy Blood Extraction Kit was used to extract genomic DNA from the blood cell samples. This sequence was found in a human donor in good health. Recombination connected TRBV4-1 to TRBJ1-5; TRBD1 is a possible D gene, resting on 6 matching bases. The specimen sequenced was PBMCs. CDR3 region: CASSQDKGGYQPQHF. The DNA sequence follows: TGCGCCAGCAGCCAAGATAAGGGGGGGTATCAGCCCCAGCATTTT.